Listed below are T cell receptor beta chains from one sample, sequenced in a study of blood T cell repertoires in COVID-19. Profiled with immunoSEQ multiplex PCR; TCRdb holds only in-frame clones, not every one. This table holds approximately 210,000 clones, approximately 84% found once. Sequencing was done on a sample of peripheral blood. The receptors were gathered from a woman in her seventies with active or convalescent COVID-19. The CDR3 runs from the conserved cysteine through the conserved F or W. Some rows mark clone size as missing; the rest say once, few, many or name a class of expanded clone.

V,size,J,CDR3
TRBV24-1,.,TRBJ1-5,CATSEEGHLNQPQHF
TRBV12-3/TRBV12-4,few,TRBJ2-3,CASRGLAFAYF
TRBV19,few,TRBJ2-3,CATSTSGLTDTQYF
TRBV18,.,TRBJ2-7,CASSPRQGNYEQYF
TRBV28,.,TRBJ1-6,CASSEDSGDSPLHF
TRBV5-1,.,TRBJ2-3,CASSLASDTQYF
TRBV29-1,.,TRBJ2-3,CSVEVIERRSTDTQYF
TRBV6-5,.,TRBJ1-3,CASNQGVSGNTIYF
TRBV5-1,.,TRBJ2-3,CASSYSGGRSDTQYF
TRBV2,.,TRBJ1-1,CASRTGQRNTEAFF